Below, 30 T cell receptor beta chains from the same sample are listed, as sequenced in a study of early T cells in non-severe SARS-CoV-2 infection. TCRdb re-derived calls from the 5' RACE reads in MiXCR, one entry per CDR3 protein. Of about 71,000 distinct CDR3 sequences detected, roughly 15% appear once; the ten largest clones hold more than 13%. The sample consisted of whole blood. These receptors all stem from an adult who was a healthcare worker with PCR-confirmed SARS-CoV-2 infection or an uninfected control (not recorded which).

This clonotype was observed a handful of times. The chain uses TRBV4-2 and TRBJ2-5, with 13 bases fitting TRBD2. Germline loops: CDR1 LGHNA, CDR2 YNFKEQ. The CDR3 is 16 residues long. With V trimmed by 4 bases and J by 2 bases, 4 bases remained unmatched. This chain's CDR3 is CASSPGLAGEQETQYF. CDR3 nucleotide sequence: TGTGCCAGCAGCCCTGGACTAGCGGGGGAGCAAGAGACCCAGTACTTC.

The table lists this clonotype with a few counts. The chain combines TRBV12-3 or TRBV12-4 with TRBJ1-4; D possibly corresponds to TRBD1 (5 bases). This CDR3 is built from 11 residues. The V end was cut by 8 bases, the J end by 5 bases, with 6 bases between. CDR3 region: CASRGNEKLFF. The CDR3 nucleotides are TGTGCCAGCCGGGGGAATGAAAAACTGTTTTTT.

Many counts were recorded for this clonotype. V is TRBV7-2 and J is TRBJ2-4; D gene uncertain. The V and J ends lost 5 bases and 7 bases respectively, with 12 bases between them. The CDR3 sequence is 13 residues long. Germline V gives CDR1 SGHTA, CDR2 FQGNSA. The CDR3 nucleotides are TGTGCCAGCAGCCTAAGCCACGCGAACATTCAGTACTTC. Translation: CASSLSHANIQYF.

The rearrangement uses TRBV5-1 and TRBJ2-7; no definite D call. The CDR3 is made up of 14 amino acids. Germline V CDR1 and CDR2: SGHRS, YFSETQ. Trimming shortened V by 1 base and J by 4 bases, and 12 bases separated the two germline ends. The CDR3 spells CASSLWGRMYEQYF. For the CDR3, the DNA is TGCGCCAGCAGCTTGTGGGGAAGGATGTACGAGCAGTACTTC. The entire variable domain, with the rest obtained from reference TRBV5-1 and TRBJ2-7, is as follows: KAGVTQTPRYLIKTRGQQVTLSCSPISGHRSVSWYQQTPGQGLQFLFEYFSETQRNKGNFPGRFSGRQFSNSRSEMNVSTLELGDSALYLCASSLWGRMYEQYFGPGTRLTVT.

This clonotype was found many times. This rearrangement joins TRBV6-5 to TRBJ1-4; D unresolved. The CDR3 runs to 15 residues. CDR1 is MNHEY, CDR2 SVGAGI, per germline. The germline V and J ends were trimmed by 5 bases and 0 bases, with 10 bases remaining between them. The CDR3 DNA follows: TGTGCCAGCAGTGAGTTCCGGGCAACTAATGAAAAACTGTTTTTT. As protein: CASSEFRATNEKLFF.

The CDR3 region has the DNA TGCAGCGTTGAAAGTGTGCAGGCCGATACGCAGTATTTT. It yields the protein CSVESVQADTQYF. The chain links TRBV29-1 to TRBJ2-3; D is undetermined. V lost 2 bases and J 6 bases, leaving 12 bases between the germline ends. The CDR3 has 13 residues. Germline V gene lookup returns CDR1 SQVTM and CDR2 ANQGSEA.

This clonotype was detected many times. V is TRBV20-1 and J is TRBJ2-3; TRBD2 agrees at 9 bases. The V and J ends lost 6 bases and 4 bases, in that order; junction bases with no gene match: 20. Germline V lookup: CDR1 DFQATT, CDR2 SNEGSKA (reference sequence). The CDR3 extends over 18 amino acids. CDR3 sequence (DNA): TGCAGTGCGGAGCATGGAGGCGGGGGGGCCTTCGGCGCAGATACGCAGTATTTT. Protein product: CSAEHGGGGAFGADTQYF.

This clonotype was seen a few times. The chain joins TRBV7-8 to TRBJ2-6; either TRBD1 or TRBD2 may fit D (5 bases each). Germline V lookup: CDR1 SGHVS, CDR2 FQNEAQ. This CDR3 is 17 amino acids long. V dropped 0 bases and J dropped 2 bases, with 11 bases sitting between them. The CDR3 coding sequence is TGTGCCAGCAGCTTAGCTTCAGGGAGCCCTGGGGCCAACGTCCTGACTTTC. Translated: CASSLASGSPGANVLTF.

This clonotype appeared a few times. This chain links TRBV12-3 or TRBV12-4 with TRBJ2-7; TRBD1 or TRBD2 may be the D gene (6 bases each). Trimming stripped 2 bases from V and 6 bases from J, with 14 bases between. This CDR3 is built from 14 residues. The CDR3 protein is CASSLRGTRVEQYF. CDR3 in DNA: TGTGCCAGCAGTTTAAGGGGGACTCGTGTCGAGCAGTACTTC.

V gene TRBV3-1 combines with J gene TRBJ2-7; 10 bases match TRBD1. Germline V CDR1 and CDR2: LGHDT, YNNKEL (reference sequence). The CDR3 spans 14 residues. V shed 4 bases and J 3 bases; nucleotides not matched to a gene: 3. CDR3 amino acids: CASSPGQGNYEQYF. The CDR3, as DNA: TGTGCCAGCAGCCCGGGACAGGGGAACTACGAGCAGTACTTC.

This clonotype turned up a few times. The CDR3 here is CASSLPSGDTQYF. The CDR3 nucleotides are TGTGCCAGCAGCCTTCCCTCGGGAGATACGCAGTATTTT. The chain combines TRBV6-6 with TRBJ2-3; no reliable D call. Germline values: CDR1 MNHNY, CDR2 SVGAGI (reference sequence). The V and J ends lost 6 bases and 5 bases respectively, with 12 bases between them. There are 13 residues in the CDR3.

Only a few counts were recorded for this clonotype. The CDR3 bases are TGTGCCTGGAGTGTACTTACCTCTGGAAACACCATATATTTT. This sequence encodes CAWSVLTSGNTIYF. V is TRBV30 and J is TRBJ1-3; no clear D gene. The ends were cut back, 0 bases at V and 0 bases at J, with 6 bases in the middle. This CDR3 region has 14 residues. The germline CDR1 and CDR2 sequences are GTSNPN and SVGIG (reference sequence).

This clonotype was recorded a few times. CDR3 nucleotides: TGTGCCAGCAGAATAGGGGGGAATGAGCAGTTCTTC. This gives the protein CASRIGGNEQFF. The rearrangement uses TRBV11-2 and TRBJ2-1; D may match TRBD1 or TRBD2 (6 bases each). Looked up from germline, CDR1 is SGHAT and CDR2 is FQNNGV. The length of the CDR3 is 12 residues. The V gene lost 6 bases and the J gene lost 7 bases, with 10 bases spanning the gap.

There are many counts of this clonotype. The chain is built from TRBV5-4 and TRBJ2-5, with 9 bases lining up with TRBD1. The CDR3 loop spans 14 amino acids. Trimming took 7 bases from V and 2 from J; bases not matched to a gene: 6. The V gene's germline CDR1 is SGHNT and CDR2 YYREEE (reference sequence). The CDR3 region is CASPRDRVQETQYF. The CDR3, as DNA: TGTGCCAGCCCCCGGGACAGGGTTCAAGAGACCCAGTACTTC.

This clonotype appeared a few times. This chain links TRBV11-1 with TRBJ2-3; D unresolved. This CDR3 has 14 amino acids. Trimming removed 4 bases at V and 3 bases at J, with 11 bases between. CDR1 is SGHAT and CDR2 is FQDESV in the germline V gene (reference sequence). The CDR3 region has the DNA TGTGCCAGCAGCTATGTCCCTGGGACAGATACGCAGTATTTT. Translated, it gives CASSYVPGTDTQYF.

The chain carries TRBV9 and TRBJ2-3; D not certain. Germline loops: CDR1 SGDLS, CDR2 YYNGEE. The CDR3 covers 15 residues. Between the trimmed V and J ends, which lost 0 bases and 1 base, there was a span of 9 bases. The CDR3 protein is CASSVASQGTDTQYF. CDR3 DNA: TGTGCCAGCAGCGTAGCAAGCCAAGGCACAGATACGCAGTATTTT.

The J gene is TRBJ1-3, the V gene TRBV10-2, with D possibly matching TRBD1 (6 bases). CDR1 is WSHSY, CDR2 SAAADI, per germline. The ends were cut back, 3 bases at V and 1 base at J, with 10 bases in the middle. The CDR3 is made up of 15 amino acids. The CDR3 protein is CASSEGGRSGNTIYF. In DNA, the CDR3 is TGCGCCAGCAGTGAAGGGGGGCGGTCTGGAAACACCATATATTTT.

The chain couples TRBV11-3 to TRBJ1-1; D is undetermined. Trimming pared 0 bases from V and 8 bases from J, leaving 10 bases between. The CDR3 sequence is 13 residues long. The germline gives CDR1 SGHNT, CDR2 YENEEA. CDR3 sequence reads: CASSLDGTTEAFF. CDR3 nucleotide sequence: TGTGCCAGCAGCTTAGACGGTACTACGGAAGCTTTCTTT.

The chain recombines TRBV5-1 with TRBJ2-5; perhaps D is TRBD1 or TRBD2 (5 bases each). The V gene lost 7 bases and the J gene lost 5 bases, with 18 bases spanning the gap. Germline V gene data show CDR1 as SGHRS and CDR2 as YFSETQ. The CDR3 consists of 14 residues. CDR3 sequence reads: CASRAGARGETQYF. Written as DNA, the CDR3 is TGCGCCAGCCGGGCCGGGGCCCGAGGGGAGACCCAGTACTTC. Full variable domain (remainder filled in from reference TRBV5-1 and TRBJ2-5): KAGVTQTPRYLIKTRGQQVTLSCSPISGHRSVSWYQQTPGQGLQFLFEYFSETQRNKGNFPGRFSGRQFSNSRSEMNVSTLELGDSALYLCASRAGARGETQYFGPGTRLLVL.

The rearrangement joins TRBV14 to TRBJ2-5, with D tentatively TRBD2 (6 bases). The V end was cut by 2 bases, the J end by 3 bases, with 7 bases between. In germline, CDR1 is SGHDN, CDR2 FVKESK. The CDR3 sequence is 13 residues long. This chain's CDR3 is CASSQWGEETQYF. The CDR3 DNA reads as TGTGCCAGCAGCCAATGGGGGGAAGAGACCCAGTACTTC. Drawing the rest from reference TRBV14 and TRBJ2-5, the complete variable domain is EAGVTQFPSHSVIEKGQTVTLRCDPISGHDNLYWYRRVMGKEIKFLLHFVKESKQDESGMPNNRFLAERTGGTYSTLKVQPAELEDSGVYFCASSQWGEETQYFGPGTRLLVL.

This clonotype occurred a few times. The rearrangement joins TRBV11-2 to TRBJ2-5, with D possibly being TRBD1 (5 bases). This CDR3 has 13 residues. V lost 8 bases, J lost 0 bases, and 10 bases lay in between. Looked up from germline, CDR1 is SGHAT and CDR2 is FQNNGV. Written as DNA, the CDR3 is TGTGCCAGCGCCCAGGGCCACCAAGAGACCCAGTACTTC. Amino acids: CASAQGHQETQYF.

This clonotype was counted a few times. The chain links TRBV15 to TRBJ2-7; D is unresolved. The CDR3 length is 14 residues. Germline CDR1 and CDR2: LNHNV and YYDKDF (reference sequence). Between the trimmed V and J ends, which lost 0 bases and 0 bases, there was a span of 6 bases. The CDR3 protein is CATSRDRVSYEQYF. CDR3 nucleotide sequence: TGTGCCACCAGCAGAGATAGGGTCTCCTACGAGCAGTACTTC.

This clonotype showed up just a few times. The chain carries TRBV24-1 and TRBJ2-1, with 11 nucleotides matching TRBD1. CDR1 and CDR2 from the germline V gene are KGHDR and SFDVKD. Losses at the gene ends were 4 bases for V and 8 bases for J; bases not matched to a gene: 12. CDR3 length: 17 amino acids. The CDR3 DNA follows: TGTGCCACCAGTGACCGGACAGGGGGCGGATTAGTGGATGAGCAGTTCTTC. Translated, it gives CATSDRTGGGLVDEQFF.

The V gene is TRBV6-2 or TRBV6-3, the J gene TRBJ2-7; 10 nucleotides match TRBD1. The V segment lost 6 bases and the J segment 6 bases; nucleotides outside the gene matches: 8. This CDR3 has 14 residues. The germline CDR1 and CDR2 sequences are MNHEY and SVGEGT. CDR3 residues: CASRPGTGVREQYF. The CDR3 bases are TGTGCCAGCAGGCCCGGGACAGGGGTGCGCGAGCAGTACTTC.

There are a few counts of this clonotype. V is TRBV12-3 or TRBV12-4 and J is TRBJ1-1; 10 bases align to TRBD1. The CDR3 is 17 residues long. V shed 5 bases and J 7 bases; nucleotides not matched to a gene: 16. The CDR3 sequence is CASSGTGTGVGLGEAFF. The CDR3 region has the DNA TGTGCCAGCAGTGGCACCGGGACAGGGGTTGGTCTCGGTGAAGCTTTCTTT.

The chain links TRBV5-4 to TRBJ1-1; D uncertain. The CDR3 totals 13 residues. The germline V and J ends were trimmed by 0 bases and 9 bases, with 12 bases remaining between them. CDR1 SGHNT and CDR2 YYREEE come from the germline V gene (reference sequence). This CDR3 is CASSLDAFRQAFF. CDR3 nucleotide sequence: TGTGCCAGCAGCTTGGATGCGTTTCGACAAGCTTTCTTT.

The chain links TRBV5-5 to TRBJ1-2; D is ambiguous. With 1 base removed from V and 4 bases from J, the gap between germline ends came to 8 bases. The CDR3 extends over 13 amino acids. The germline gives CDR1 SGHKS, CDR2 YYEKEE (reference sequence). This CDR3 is CASSLSEIYGYTF. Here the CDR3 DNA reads TGTGCCAGCAGCTTGTCGGAGATCTATGGCTACACCTTC.

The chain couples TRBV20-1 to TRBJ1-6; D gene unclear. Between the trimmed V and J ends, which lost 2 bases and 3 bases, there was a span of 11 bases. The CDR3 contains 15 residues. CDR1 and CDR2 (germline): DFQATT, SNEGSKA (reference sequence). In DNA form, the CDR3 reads TGCAGTGCTAGACCTCCTTCGGTCTATAATTCACCCCTCCACTTT. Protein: CSARPPSVYNSPLHF.

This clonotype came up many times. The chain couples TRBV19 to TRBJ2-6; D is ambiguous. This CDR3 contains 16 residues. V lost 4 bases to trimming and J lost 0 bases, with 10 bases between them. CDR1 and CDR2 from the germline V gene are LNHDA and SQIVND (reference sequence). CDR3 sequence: CASSTLTSSGANVLTF. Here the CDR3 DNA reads TGTGCCAGTAGTACCCTCACAAGCTCTGGGGCCAACGTCCTGACTTTC.

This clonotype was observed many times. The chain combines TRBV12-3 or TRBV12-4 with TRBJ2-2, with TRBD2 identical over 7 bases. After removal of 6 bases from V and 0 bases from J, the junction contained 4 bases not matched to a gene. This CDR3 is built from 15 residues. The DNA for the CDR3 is TGTGCCAGCAGCCTGGGGGGGGCGAACACCGGGGAGCTGTTTTTT. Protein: CASSLGGANTGELFF.